The 30 T cell receptor beta chains below all came from one sample that was sequenced in a study of T cell responses to AZD1222 COVID-19 vaccine. TCRdb's table, derived via immunoSEQ multiplex PCR, lists solely in-frame clones and lacks some. The data hold some 130,000 clones, with approximately 90% observed a single time. This material consisted of peripheral blood, taken on day 0 of AZD1222 vaccination. The origin of the receptors is an adult in good health.

The chain has TRBV6-2 or TRBV6-3 and TRBJ1-1; TRBD1 is a possible D gene (5 bases). The CDR3 spans 14 residues. V gave up 5 bases and J gave up 6 bases, with 16 bases separating them. CDR1 and CDR2 from the germline V gene are MNHEY and SVGEGT. CDR3 sequence reads: CASSPPKQGAEAFF. The CDR3 DNA sequence: TGTGCCAGCAGTCCCCCAAAGCAGGGCGCTGAAGCTTTCTTT.

This rearrangement joins TRBV4-1 to TRBJ2-1, with unresolved D. CDR1 MGHRA and CDR2 YSYEKL come from the germline V gene. CDR3 length: 15 residues. V was pared by 0 bases and J by 4 bases, with 10 bases between. The CDR3 coding sequence is TGCGCCAGCAGCCAAGATCTACTACGTTACAATGAGCAGTTCTTC. Residues: CASSQDLLRYNEQFF.

The table lists this clone with a count of one. The rearrangement uses TRBV11-2 and TRBJ2-2; 10 bases are a match to TRBD1. The ends lost 7 bases at V and 3 bases at J; junction bases unmatched: 5. CDR3 length equals 15 residues. The germline V gene encodes CDR1 SGHAT and CDR2 FQNNGV. For the CDR3, the DNA is TGTGCCAGCATCCCCGGGACAGGGGACACCGGGGAGCTGTTTTTT. Translating it yields CASIPGTGDTGELFF. The full variable domain, its missing parts supplied by reference TRBV11-2 and TRBJ2-2, is EAGVAQSPRYKIIEKRQSVAFWCNPISGHATLYWYQQILGQGPKLLIQFQNNGVVDDSQLPKDRFSAERLKGVDSTLKIQPAKLEDSAVYLCASIPGTGDTGELFFGEGSRLTVL.

This clone was counted once. The gene calls are TRBV6-5 and TRBJ2-6; D is ambiguous. Trimming left V 5 bases short and J 1 base short, with 9 bases between. Germline V lookup: CDR1 MNHEY, CDR2 SVGAGI. This CDR3 is built from 15 residues. The CDR3 DNA follows: TGTGCCAGCAGTCCCCAGACATCTGGGGCCAACGTCCTGACTTTC. Encoded protein: CASSPQTSGANVLTF.

The gene calls are TRBV7-3 and TRBJ1-6; D uncertain. The CDR3 sequence is 16 residues long. V shed 1 base and J shed 8 bases, with 15 bases lying between them. Germline V gene data show CDR1 as SGHTA and CDR2 as FQGTGA. CDR3 protein: CASSLKVASPYSPLHF. CDR3 DNA sequence: TGTGCCAGCAGCTTAAAGGTTGCGTCACCCTATTCACCCCTCCACTTT.

The count of this clone is one. The chain links TRBV4-1 to TRBJ1-2, with D perhaps TRBD1 (5 bases). Trimming left V 4 bases short and J 4 bases short, with 16 bases between. From germline, CDR1 is MGHRA and CDR2 YSYEKL. This CDR3 contains 15 residues. CDR3 amino acids: CASSLSEQGLYGYTF. The CDR3 DNA reads as TGCGCCAGCAGCCTCTCCGAGCAGGGTCTCTATGGCTACACCTTC.

The chain joins TRBV7-3 to TRBJ1-1; the D gene is possibly TRBD1 (5 bases). Trimming pared 1 base from V and 3 bases from J, leaving 9 bases between. Per germline, CDR1 SGHTA and CDR2 FQGTGA. This CDR3 region has 14 residues. The CDR3 bases are TGTGCCAGCAGCTTAAAGGGACTCGACACTGAAGCTTTCTTT. This translates into CASSLKGLDTEAFF.

The chain couples TRBV14 to TRBJ2-7; D possibly corresponds to TRBD1 (6 bases). The V gene's germline CDR1 is SGHDN and CDR2 FVKESK. Trimming removed 5 bases from V and 3 bases from J, with 11 bases in between. The CDR3 sequence is 13 residues long. The CDR3 region has the DNA TGTGCCAGCAGCGCCGGGACAAACTACGAGCAGTACTTC. Amino acid sequence: CASSAGTNYEQYF.

The chain is built from TRBV4-2 and TRBJ1-6; D is undetermined. V lost 1 base to trimming and J lost 5 bases, with 12 bases between them. The CDR3 length is 16 residues. The germline V gene encodes CDR1 LGHNA and CDR2 YNFKEQ. The CDR3: CASSQGTDFNNSPLHF. The CDR3 coding sequence is TGTGCCAGCAGCCAAGGGACGGATTTTAATAATTCACCCCTCCACTTT.

The rearrangement links TRBV2 to TRBJ2-7; D gene uncertain. Trimming took off 1 base at V and 5 bases at J, with 12 bases between the two ends. Germline CDR1 reads SNHLY; CDR2 reads FYNNEI. CDR3 length: 14 amino acids. CDR3 sequence (DNA): TGTGCCAGCAGTGAAGAGGTGGTCCCGGACGAGCAGTACTTC. It encodes CASSEEVVPDEQYF.

The chain combines TRBV5-4 with TRBJ1-5; 7 positions match TRBD1. Losses at the gene ends were 2 bases for V and 4 bases for J; bases not matched to a gene: 12. The CDR3 is made up of 17 amino acids. Germline CDR1 is SGHNT and CDR2 is YYREEE (reference sequence). The CDR3, as DNA: TGTGCCAGCAGCTTCGAGAGGGGGCTTTTATGGAATCAGCCCCAGCATTTT. Translated, it gives CASSFERGLLWNQPQHF.

This sequence joins TRBV10-3 and TRBJ2-7, with D perhaps being TRBD1 or TRBD2 (5 bases each). CDR3 length equals 13 residues. Per germline, CDR1 ENHRY and CDR2 SYGVKD. Trimming took 4 bases from V and 2 from J, leaving 9 bases between them. The CDR3 reads CAISGDDTYEQYF. The CDR3, as DNA: TGTGCCATCAGTGGGGACGACACCTACGAGCAGTACTTC.

This clone was seen once. This rearrangement joins TRBV7-9 to TRBJ1-1, with D possibly matching TRBD1 (5 bases). Trimming stripped 5 bases from V and 0 bases from J, with 19 bases between. Per germline, CDR1 SEHNR and CDR2 FQNEAQ (reference sequence). This CDR3 comprises 17 residues. CDR3 coding DNA: TGTGCCAGCAGCCCATGGCAGGGCCAAAACATGAACACTGAAGCTTTCTTT. As protein: CASSPWQGQNMNTEAFF. Filled out from reference TRBV7-9 and TRBJ1-1, the complete variable domain reads DTGVSQNPRHKITKRGQNVTFRCDPISEHNRLYWYRQTLGQGPEFLTYFQNEAQLEKSRLLSDRFSAERPKGSFSTLEIQRTEQGDSAMYLCASSPWQGQNMNTEAFFGQGTRLTVV.

The chain links TRBV4-3 to TRBJ1-1; D is undetermined. The CDR3 runs to 15 residues. CDR1 is LGHNA, CDR2 YSLEER, per germline. V lost 2 bases to trimming and J lost 1 base, with 11 bases between them. CDR3 sequence reads: CASSQRPDGNTEAFF. The DNA of the CDR3 is TGCGCCAGCAGCCAACGACCGGACGGGAACACTGAAGCTTTCTTT.

This clone was found once. The chain combines TRBV30 with TRBJ1-3, with a possible D match to TRBD1 (5 bases). The germline V gene encodes CDR1 GTSNPN and CDR2 SVGIG (reference sequence). V was pared by 5 bases and J by 4 bases, with 9 bases between. This CDR3 spans 12 amino acids. The CDR3 DNA sequence: TGTGCCTGGGGGGCTACCGGAAACACCATATATTTT. This translates into CAWGATGNTIYF. The entire variable domain, with the rest obtained from reference TRBV30 and TRBJ1-3, is as follows: SQTIHQWPATLVQPVGSPLSLECTVEGTSNPNLYWYRQAAGRGLQLLFYSVGIGQISSEVPQNLSASRPQDRQFILSSKKLLLSDSGFYLCAWGATGNTIYFGEGSWLTVV.

The V call is TRBV27, the J call TRBJ2-2, with a tentative D call TRBD2 (6 bases). The CDR3 is made up of 15 amino acids. V was trimmed by 6 bases and J by 2 bases, leaving 13 bases between them. Germline-derived CDR1 and CDR2 are MNHEY and SMNVEV (reference sequence). CDR3 bases: TGTGCCAGCAGGGGCGGGACTTACAACACCGGGGAGCTGTTTTTT. Translation: CASRGGTYNTGELFF.

The V and J genes are TRBV7-2 and TRBJ1-5, with 9 bases matching TRBD1. This CDR3 has 16 amino acids. Germline V gives CDR1 SGHTA, CDR2 FQGNSA. The V and J ends lost 1 base and 4 bases, in that order; junction bases with no gene match: 5. For the CDR3, the DNA is TGTGCCAGCAGCTTAGGGACAGGGGATCTTAATCAGCCCCAGCATTTT. It is translated as CASSLGTGDLNQPQHF. The whole variable domain, remainder taken from reference TRBV7-2 and TRBJ1-5, is GAGVSQSPSNKVTEKGKDVELRCDPISGHTALYWYRQSLGQGLEFLIYFQGNSAPDKSGLPSDRFSAERTGGSVSTLTIQRTQQEDSAVYLCASSLGTGDLNQPQHFGDGTRLSIL.

The CDR3 region is CASSQDPGPSTDTQYF. DNA for the CDR3: TGTGCCAGCAGCCAAGATCCAGGGCCCAGCACAGATACGCAGTATTTT. The gene calls are TRBV4-2 and TRBJ2-3, with a possible D match to TRBD1 (5 bases). V lost 0 bases, J lost 0 bases, and 10 bases lay in between. CDR1 is LGHNA and CDR2 is YNFKEQ in the germline V gene. This CDR3 is built from 16 residues.

Comment on this clone: The sample carries other DNA sequences with the same CDR3. The chain employs TRBV7-3 and TRBJ2-1; TRBD2 agrees at 11 bases. CDR3 length equals 15 residues. Germline assignment: CDR1 SGHTA and CDR2 FQGTGA. V shed 5 bases, J shed 6 bases, and the junction held 6 bases outside the gene matches. Here the CDR3 reads CASSLLAGGPNEQFF. The CDR3 coding sequence is TGTGCCAGCAGCCTCCTAGCGGGGGGCCCCAATGAGCAGTTCTTC.

V gene TRBV5-1 combines with J gene TRBJ1-3; perhaps TRBD1 as D (5 bases). The CDR3 covers 16 residues. With 0 bases removed from V and 0 bases from J, the gap between germline ends came to 10 bases. Germline V gene data show CDR1 as SGHRS and CDR2 as YFSETQ. The CDR3 is CASSLDPGGSGNTIYF. The CDR3 coding sequence is TGCGCCAGCAGCTTGGATCCGGGGGGCTCTGGAAACACCATATATTTT.

The CDR3 sequence: CASSHDTGTSNTGELFF. CDR3 nucleotide sequence: TGTGCCAGCAGCCACGACACCGGGACTAGTAACACCGGGGAGCTGTTTTTT. The chain has TRBV5-6 and TRBJ2-2, with 8 bases matching TRBD2. The CDR3 covers 17 residues. V was clipped by 4 bases and J by 2 bases; unmatched bases: 10. Germline V gives CDR1 SGHDT, CDR2 YYEEEE.

The chain couples TRBV9 to TRBJ2-2; 9 positions match TRBD2. There are 15 residues in the CDR3. Germline V CDR1 and CDR2: SGDLS, YYNGEE. The ends lost 3 bases at V and 5 bases at J; junction bases unmatched: 5. CDR3 protein: CASSARLAETGELFF. In DNA form, the CDR3 reads TGTGCCAGCAGCGCCCGACTAGCGGAGACCGGGGAGCTGTTTTTT.

This chain uses TRBV5-4 with TRBJ1-1; possibly TRBD1 for D (5 bases). This CDR3 has 13 residues. V was cut by 0 bases and J by 6 bases, with 9 bases left in between. Germline-derived CDR1 and CDR2 are SGHNT and YYREEE (reference sequence). The CDR3 coding sequence is TGTGCCAGCAGCTTGGGACAGAAGTCTGAAGCTTTCTTT. Amino acid sequence: CASSLGQKSEAFF.

This chain connects TRBV9 to TRBJ1-4, with D uncertain. Germline values: CDR1 SGDLS, CDR2 YYNGEE. Trimming cost V 0 bases and J 3 bases, with 6 bases left between them. This CDR3 is built from 14 residues. The CDR3 is CASSVEGSNEKLFF. As DNA, the CDR3 is TGTGCCAGCAGCGTAGAGGGTTCTAATGAAAAACTGTTTTTT.

This chain links TRBV5-4 with TRBJ2-7; 9 bases agree with TRBD2. The CDR3 has 15 residues. In germline, CDR1 is SGHNT, CDR2 YYREEE (reference sequence). Trimming removed 4 bases from V and 4 bases from J; junction bases left unmatched: 9. The CDR3 sequence is CASSPGSSGGYEQYF. The CDR3, as DNA: TGTGCCAGCAGCCCCGGTTCCAGCGGGGGGTACGAGCAGTACTTC.

This clone showed up just a few times. The rearrangement uses TRBV3-1 (or the pseudogene TRBV3-2) and TRBJ1-2; no definite D call. Trimming stripped 4 bases from V and 6 bases from J, with 6 bases between. The CDR3 totals 11 residues. CDR1 is LGHDT, CDR2 YNNKEL, per germline (reference sequence). CDR3: CASSRLDGYTF. The DNA for the CDR3 is TGTGCCAGCAGCCGCCTAGATGGCTACACCTTC.

The V gene is TRBV5-6, the J gene TRBJ1-5; D is unclear. The CDR3 sequence is 14 residues long. Per germline, CDR1 SGHDT and CDR2 YYEEEE. V shed 1 base and J shed 9 bases, with 14 bases lying between them. The DNA for the CDR3 is TGTGCCAGCAGCTTGAGTAAGGTACATACGCCCCAGCATTTT. Encoded protein: CASSLSKVHTPQHF.

J is TRBJ1-3 and V is TRBV28; D gene uncertain. CDR3 length: 15 amino acids. Trimming took off 7 bases at V and 1 base at J, with 14 bases between the two ends. The germline gives CDR1 MDHEN, CDR2 SYDVKM. This CDR3 reads CASTFRGFSGNTIYF. As DNA, the CDR3 is TGTGCCAGCACCTTCCGTGGGTTTTCTGGAAACACCATATATTTT.

This clone showed up just once. V and J are TRBV2 and TRBJ1-2; D unresolved. The V gene lost 3 bases and the J gene lost 4 bases, with 9 bases spanning the gap. CDR3 length: 13 amino acids. In germline, CDR1 is SNHLY, CDR2 FYNNEI. The CDR3 sequence is CASSDFGPYGYTF. CDR3 sequence (DNA): TGTGCCAGCAGTGACTTCGGGCCCTATGGCTACACCTTC.

This chain uses TRBV9 with TRBJ2-5; tentative D call: TRBD1 (5 bases). Trimming took 6 bases from V and 2 from J, leaving 17 bases between them. The CDR3 runs to 15 residues. The germline gives CDR1 SGDLS, CDR2 YYNGEE. The CDR3 is CASTLGQGYQETQYF. As DNA, the CDR3 is TGTGCCAGCACCCTAGGGCAGGGCTATCAAGAGACCCAGTACTTC. Based on the CDR3 plus reference TRBV9 and TRBJ2-5, the full variable domain is DSGVTQTPKHLITATGQRVTLRCSPRSGDLSVYWYQQSLDQGLQFLIQYYNGEERAKGNILERFSAQQFPDLHSELNLSSLELGDSALYFCASTLGQGYQETQYFGPGTRLLVL.